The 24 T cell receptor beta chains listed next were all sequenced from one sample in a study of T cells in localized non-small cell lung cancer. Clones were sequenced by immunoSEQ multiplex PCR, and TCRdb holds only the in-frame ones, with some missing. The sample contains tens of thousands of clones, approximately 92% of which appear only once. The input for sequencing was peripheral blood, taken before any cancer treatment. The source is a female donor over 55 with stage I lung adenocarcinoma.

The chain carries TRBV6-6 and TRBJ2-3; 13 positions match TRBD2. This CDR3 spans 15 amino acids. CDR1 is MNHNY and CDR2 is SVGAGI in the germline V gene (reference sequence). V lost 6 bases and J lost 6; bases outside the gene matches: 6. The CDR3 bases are TGTGCCAGCAGATCCTTACTAGCGGGGGGGGATACGCAGTATTTT. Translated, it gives CASRSLLAGGDTQYF.

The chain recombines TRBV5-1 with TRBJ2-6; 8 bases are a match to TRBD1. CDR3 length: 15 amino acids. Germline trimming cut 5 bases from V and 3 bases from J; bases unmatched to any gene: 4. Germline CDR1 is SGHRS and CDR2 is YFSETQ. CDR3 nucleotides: TGCGCCAGCAGGGACAGGGCGAGTGGGGCCAACGTCCTGACTTTC. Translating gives CASRDRASGANVLTF.

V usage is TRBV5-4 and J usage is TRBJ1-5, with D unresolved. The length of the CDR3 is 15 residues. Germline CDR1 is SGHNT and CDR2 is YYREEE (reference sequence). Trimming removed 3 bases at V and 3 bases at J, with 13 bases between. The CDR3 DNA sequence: TGTGCCAGCAGCTATGGTGTCCTAAACAATCAGCCCCAGCATTTT. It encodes CASSYGVLNNQPQHF.

This CDR3 reads CASSLQPSYEQYF. The CDR3 DNA reads as TGTGCCAGTAGTCTACAACCCTCCTACGAGCAGTACTTC. This chain uses TRBV19 with TRBJ2-7; D uncertain. Germline CDR1 reads LNHDA; CDR2 reads SQIVND (reference sequence). The CDR3 extends over 13 amino acids. V lost 5 bases to trimming and J lost 0 bases, with 8 bases between them.

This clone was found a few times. The CDR3 sequence: CASGDRRYRAGYTF. The CDR3 bases are TGTGCCAGCGGGGACAGAAGGTACAGGGCTGGCTACACCTTC. The J gene is TRBJ1-2, the V gene TRBV6-5, with 7 positions matching TRBD1. Germline V gene sequence: CDR1 MNHEY, CDR2 SVGAGI. Trimming at V came to 8 bases and at J to 7 bases, leaving 13 bases not matched to a gene. The CDR3 runs 14 residues.

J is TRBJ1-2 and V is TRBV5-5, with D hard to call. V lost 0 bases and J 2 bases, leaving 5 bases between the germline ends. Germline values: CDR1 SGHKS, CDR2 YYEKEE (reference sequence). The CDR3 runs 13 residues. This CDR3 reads CASSLGQNYGYTF. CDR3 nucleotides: TGTGCCAGCAGCTTGGGGCAGAACTATGGCTACACCTTC.

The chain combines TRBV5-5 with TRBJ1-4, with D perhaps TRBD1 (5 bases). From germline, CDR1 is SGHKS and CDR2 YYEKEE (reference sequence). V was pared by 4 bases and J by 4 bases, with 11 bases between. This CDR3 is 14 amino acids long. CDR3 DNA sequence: TGTGCCAGCAGCCCCTGGGGGGTTAATGAAAAACTGTTTTTT. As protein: CASSPWGVNEKLFF.

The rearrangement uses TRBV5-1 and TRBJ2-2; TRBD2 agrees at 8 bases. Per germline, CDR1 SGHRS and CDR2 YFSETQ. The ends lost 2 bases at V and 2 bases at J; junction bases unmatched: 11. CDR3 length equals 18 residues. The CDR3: CASSLRPPSGGNTGELFF. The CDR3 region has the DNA TGCGCCAGCAGCTTAAGGCCCCCAAGCGGGGGAAACACCGGGGAGCTGTTTTTT.

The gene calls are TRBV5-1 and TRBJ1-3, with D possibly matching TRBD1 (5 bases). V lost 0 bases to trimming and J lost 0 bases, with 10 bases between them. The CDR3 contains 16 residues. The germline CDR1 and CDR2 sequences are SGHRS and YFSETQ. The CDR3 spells CASSLDPGGSGNTIYF. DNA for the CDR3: TGCGCCAGCAGCTTGGATCCGGGGGGCTCTGGAAACACCATATATTTT. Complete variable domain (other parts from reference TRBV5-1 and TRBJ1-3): KAGVTQTPRYLIKTRGQQVTLSCSPISGHRSVSWYQQTPGQGLQFLFEYFSETQRNKGNFPGRFSGRQFSNSRSEMNVSTLELGDSALYLCASSLDPGGSGNTIYFGEGSWLTVV.

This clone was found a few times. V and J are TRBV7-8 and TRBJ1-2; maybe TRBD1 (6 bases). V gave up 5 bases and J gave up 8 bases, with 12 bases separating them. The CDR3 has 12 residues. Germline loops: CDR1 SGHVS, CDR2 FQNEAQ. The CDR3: CASSHGQLGYTF. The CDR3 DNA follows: TGTGCCAGCAGCCATGGACAGCTGGGCTACACCTTC.

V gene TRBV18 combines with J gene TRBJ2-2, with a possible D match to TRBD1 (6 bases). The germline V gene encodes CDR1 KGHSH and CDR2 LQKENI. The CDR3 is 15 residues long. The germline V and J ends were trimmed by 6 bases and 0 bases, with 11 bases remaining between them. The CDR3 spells CASSPGTTNTGELFF. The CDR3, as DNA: TGTGCCAGCTCCCCCGGGACAACGAACACCGGGGAGCTGTTTTTT.

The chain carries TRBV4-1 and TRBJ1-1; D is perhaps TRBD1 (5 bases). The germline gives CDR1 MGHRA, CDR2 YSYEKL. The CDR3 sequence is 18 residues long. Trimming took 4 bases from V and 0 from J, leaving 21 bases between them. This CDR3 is CASSLFLGRSGLNTEAFF. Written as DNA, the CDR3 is TGCGCCAGCAGCCTTTTTTTGGGGCGTTCGGGGTTGAACACTGAAGCTTTCTTT.

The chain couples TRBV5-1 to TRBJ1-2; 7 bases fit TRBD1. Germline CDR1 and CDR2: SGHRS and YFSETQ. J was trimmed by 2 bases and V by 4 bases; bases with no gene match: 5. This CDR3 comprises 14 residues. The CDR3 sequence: CASSPEQGNYGYTF. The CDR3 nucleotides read TGCGCCAGCAGCCCGGAACAGGGGAACTATGGCTACACCTTC.

The DNA for the CDR3 is TGTGCCAGCAGCTTTAGCGGGGGGGCAGAGACCCAGTACTTC. This codes for CASSFSGGAETQYF. The rearrangement links TRBV7-2 to TRBJ2-5; TRBD2 aligns across 11 bases. The CDR3 extends over 14 amino acids. V trimming: 3 bases; J trimming: 4 bases; junction bases outside the gene matches: 1. Germline lookup yields CDR1 SGHTA and CDR2 FQGNSA.

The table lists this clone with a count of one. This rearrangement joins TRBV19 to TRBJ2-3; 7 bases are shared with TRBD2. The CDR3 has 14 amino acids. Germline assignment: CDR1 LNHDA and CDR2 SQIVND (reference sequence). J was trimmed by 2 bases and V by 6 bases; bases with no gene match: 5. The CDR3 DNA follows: TGTGCCAGTAGCAGACTAGCTAACACAGATACGCAGTATTTT. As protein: CASSRLANTDTQYF.

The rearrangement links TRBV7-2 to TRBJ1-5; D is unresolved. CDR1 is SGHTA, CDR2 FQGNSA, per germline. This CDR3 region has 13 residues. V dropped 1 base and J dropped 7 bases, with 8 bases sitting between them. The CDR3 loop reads CASSLDLSQPQHF. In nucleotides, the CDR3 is TGTGCCAGCAGCTTAGACCTTTCCCAGCCCCAGCATTTT. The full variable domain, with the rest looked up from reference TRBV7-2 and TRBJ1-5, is GAGVSQSPSNKVTEKGKDVELRCDPISGHTALYWYRQSLGQGLEFLIYFQGNSAPDKSGLPSDRFSAERTGGSVSTLTIQRTQQEDSAVYLCASSLDLSQPQHFGDGTRLSIL.

The chain's CDR3 is CASSLPGTGEKLFF. In DNA form, the CDR3 reads TGTGCCAGCTCACTTCCCGGGACAGGGGAAAAACTGTTTTTT. The chain carries TRBV18 and TRBJ1-4, with 9 bases identical to TRBD1. The CDR3 length is 14 residues. The trim removed 4 bases at V and 8 bases at J, leaving 5 bases unmatched. Germline assignment: CDR1 KGHSH and CDR2 LQKENI.

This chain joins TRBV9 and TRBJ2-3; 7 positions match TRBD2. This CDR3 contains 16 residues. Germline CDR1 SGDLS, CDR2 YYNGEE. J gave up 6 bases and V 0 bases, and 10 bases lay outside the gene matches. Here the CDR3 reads CASSVDPGGFTDTQYF. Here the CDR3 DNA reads TGTGCCAGCAGCGTAGACCCGGGGGGTTTCACTGATACGCAGTATTTT.

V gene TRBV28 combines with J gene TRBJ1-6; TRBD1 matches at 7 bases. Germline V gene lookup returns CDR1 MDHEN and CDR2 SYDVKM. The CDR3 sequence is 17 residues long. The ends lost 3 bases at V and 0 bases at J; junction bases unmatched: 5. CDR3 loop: CASSFGGDSSYNSPLHF. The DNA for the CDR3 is TGTGCCAGCAGTTTTGGGGGGGACAGCTCCTATAATTCACCCCTCCACTTT. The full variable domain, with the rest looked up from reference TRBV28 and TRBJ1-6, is DVKVTQSSRYLVKRTGEKVFLECVQDMDHENMFWYRQDPGLGLRLIYFSYDVKMKEKGDIPEGYSVSREKKERFSLILESASTNQTSMYLCASSFGGDSSYNSPLHFGNGTRLTVT.

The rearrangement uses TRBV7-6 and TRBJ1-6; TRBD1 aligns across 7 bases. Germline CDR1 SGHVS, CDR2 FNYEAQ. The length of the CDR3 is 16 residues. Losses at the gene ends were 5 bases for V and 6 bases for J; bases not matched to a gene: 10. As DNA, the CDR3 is TGTGCCAGCAGCAGATCACCGGGACAGACTAATTCACCCCTCCACTTT. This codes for CASSRSPGQTNSPLHF.

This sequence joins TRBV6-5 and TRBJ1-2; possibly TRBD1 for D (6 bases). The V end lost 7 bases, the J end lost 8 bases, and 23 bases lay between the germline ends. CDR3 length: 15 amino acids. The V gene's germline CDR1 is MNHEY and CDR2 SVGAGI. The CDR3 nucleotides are TGTGCCAGCACCCCGACCCGGGACATCTCTAGGGGCTACACCTTC. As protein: CASTPTRDISRGYTF.

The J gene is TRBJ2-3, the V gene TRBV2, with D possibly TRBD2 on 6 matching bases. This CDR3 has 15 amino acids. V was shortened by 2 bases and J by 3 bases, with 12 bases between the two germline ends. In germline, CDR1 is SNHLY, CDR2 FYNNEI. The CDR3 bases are TGTGCCAGCAGTGAACGGCTAGCGACGACAGATACGCAGTATTTT. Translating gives CASSERLATTDTQYF.

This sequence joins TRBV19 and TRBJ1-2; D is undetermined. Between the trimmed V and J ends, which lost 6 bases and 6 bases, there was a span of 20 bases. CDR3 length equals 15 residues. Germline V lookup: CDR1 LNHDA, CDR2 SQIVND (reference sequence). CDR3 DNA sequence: TGTGCCAGTAGGGTGCTGGACCGACCTACGGATGGCTACACCTTC. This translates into CASRVLDRPTDGYTF.

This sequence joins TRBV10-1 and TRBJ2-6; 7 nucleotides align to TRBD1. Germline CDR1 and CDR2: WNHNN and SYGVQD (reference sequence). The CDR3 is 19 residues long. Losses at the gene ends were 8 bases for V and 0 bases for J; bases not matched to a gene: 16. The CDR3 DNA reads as TGCGCCAGCCCAGCGAATAACAGGGGAAACCACTCTGGGGCCAACGTCCTGACTTTC. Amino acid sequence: CASPANNRGNHSGANVLTF.